Listed below are T cell receptor beta chains from one sample, sequenced in a study of T cell responses to AZD1222 COVID-19 vaccine. Repertoires were generated with immunoSEQ multiplex PCR, while TCRdb's copy carries only in-frame clones and drops some. The sample yields tens of thousands of clones, more than 75% seen once. Sequences were derived from peripheral blood, sampled 28 days after the second dose of the MenACWY control vaccine. All receptors derive from an adult who received the MenACWY meningococcal vaccine as a control. CDR3s include the opening cysteine and the closing phenylalanine or tryptophan. D genes are given only for firm matches. Clone size, where shown, is once, few, many, or a class for clones that have expanded.

cdr3_nt: TGTGCCAGCACTGACACCCAAGAGACCCAGTACTTC; cdr3_aa: CASTDTQETQYF; v_call: TRBV5-4; clone_size: .; j_call: TRBJ2-5; d_call: .
cdr3_nt: TGTGCCACCAAACCGGGACAGCCAAATTACAATGAGCAGTTCTTC; cdr3_aa: CATKPGQPNYNEQFF; v_call: TRBV24-1; clone_size: .; j_call: TRBJ2-1; d_call: TRBD1
cdr3_nt: TGCGCCAGCAGCCAACTTAGACTGGGCAGCGAGCAGTACTTC; cdr3_aa: CASSQLRLGSEQYF; v_call: TRBV4-1; clone_size: once; j_call: TRBJ2-7; d_call: .
cdr3_nt: TGTGCCAGCAGCCAAGAACCGAACAATCAGCCCCAGCATTTT; cdr3_aa: CASSQEPNNQPQHF; v_call: TRBV3-1/TRBV3-2; clone_size: .; j_call: TRBJ1-5; d_call: .
cdr3_nt: TGTGCCAGCTCACCGGGAGGAGTCGAAGCTTTCTTT; cdr3_aa: CASSPGGVEAFF; v_call: TRBV18; clone_size: once; j_call: TRBJ1-1; d_call: .
cdr3_nt: TGCGCCAGCAGCTTGGCAGTACTGGGCGAGCAGTACTTC; cdr3_aa: CASSLAVLGEQYF; v_call: TRBV5-1; clone_size: .; j_call: TRBJ2-7; d_call: .
cdr3_nt: TGTGCCAGCAGTTATGGGGGTTCAGAAGCTTTCTTT; cdr3_aa: CASSYGGSEAFF; v_call: TRBV6-5; clone_size: .; j_call: TRBJ1-1; d_call: .
cdr3_nt: TGTGCCATCAGTGAGTCGACAGCAGGGGTGCATGGCTACACCTTC; cdr3_aa: CAISESTAGVHGYTF; v_call: TRBV10-3; clone_size: .; j_call: TRBJ1-2; d_call: .
cdr3_nt: TGTGCCAGCAATCCTTCAGGGACTGGAAACACCATATATTTT; cdr3_aa: CASNPSGTGNTIYF; v_call: TRBV27; clone_size: .; j_call: TRBJ1-3; d_call: .
cdr3_nt: TGTGCCAGCTCACCATCGACAGGGGGTCACATTGAAAAACTGTTTTTT; cdr3_aa: CASSPSTGGHIEKLFF; v_call: TRBV18; clone_size: .; j_call: TRBJ1-4; d_call: TRBD1
cdr3_nt: TGTGCCACCAGCAGAGATCAGGGCAGGGATTCTGAAAAACTGTTTTTT; cdr3_aa: CATSRDQGRDSEKLFF; v_call: TRBV15; clone_size: .; j_call: TRBJ1-4; d_call: .
cdr3_nt: TGTGCCACCAGTGATACCCGAGAACAGGCGACCTCCTACAATGAGCAGTTCTTC; cdr3_aa: CATSDTREQATSYNEQFF; v_call: TRBV24-1; clone_size: .; j_call: TRBJ2-1; d_call: .
cdr3_nt: TGTGCCAGCAGCTTGGAGGTAGCGTCGTACGAGCAGTACTTC; cdr3_aa: CASSLEVASYEQYF; v_call: TRBV5-5; clone_size: .; j_call: TRBJ2-7; d_call: .
cdr3_nt: TGTGCCAGCAGCAAAATCCAGAAAGCTCACCACCCCCAGAGCTCTGGGGCCAACGTCCTGACTTTC; cdr3_aa: CASSKIQKAHHPQSSGANVLTF; v_call: TRBV21-1; clone_size: .; j_call: TRBJ2-6; d_call: .
cdr3_nt: TGTGCCAGCAGTGAAGTTGCAGCCCTGGTCTTT; cdr3_aa: CASSEVAALVF; v_call: TRBV6-1; clone_size: .; j_call: TRBJ1-1; d_call: .
cdr3_nt: TGTGCCAGTAGTGACCCCGGGACAGGGGGCCCGAAGCGACAGCCCCAGCATTTT; cdr3_aa: CASSDPGTGGPKRQPQHF; v_call: TRBV19; clone_size: .; j_call: TRBJ1-5; d_call: TRBD1
cdr3_nt: TGCGCCAGCAGCCACTACAGGGGGACCTATAGCAATCAGCCCCAGCATTTT; cdr3_aa: CASSHYRGTYSNQPQHF; v_call: TRBV4-1; clone_size: once; j_call: TRBJ1-5; d_call: TRBD1
cdr3_nt: TGTGCCAGCAGCTTATCTGAATCCCAGCCCCAGCATTTT; cdr3_aa: CASSLSESQPQHF; v_call: TRBV7-9; clone_size: .; j_call: TRBJ1-5; d_call: .
cdr3_nt: TGTGCCAGCAGCCCCCTTGAAGCGGGGGGGAAATACGAGCAGTACTTC; cdr3_aa: CASSPLEAGGKYEQYF; v_call: TRBV28; clone_size: .; j_call: TRBJ2-7; d_call: TRBD2
cdr3_nt: TGTGCCATCAGGGGGATCGGTAATCAGCCCCAGCATTTT; cdr3_aa: CAIRGIGNQPQHF; v_call: TRBV10-3; clone_size: .; j_call: TRBJ1-5; d_call: .
cdr3_nt: TGTGCCAGCAGTTCCGAGTCAGGAACCTACGAGCAGTACTTC; cdr3_aa: CASSSESGTYEQYF; v_call: TRBV28; clone_size: once; j_call: TRBJ2-7; d_call: .
cdr3_nt: TGTGCCAGCACCGAATGGGACACTGAAGCTTTCTTT; cdr3_aa: CASTEWDTEAFF; v_call: TRBV28; clone_size: .; j_call: TRBJ1-1; d_call: .
cdr3_nt: TGTGCCAGCAGCCAAAGACAGCCTAGTACTGGTGGAAACACCATATATTTT; cdr3_aa: CASSQRQPSTGGNTIYF; v_call: TRBV16; clone_size: .; j_call: TRBJ1-3; d_call: .
cdr3_nt: TGTGCCAGCAGCTTAGAGCCCCTCGGAGCGACCAATGAGCAGTTCTTC; cdr3_aa: CASSLEPLGATNEQFF; v_call: TRBV7-3; clone_size: .; j_call: TRBJ2-1; d_call: .
cdr3_nt: TGCAGCGCCCCAGGGGACAGGAACACTGAAGCTTTCTTT; cdr3_aa: CSAPGDRNTEAFF; v_call: TRBV29-1; clone_size: .; j_call: TRBJ1-1; d_call: TRBD1
cdr3_nt: TGTGCCAGCAGACCTAGGGCCGGCTCTGGAAACACCATATATTTT; cdr3_aa: CASRPRAGSGNTIYF; v_call: TRBV7-2; clone_size: .; j_call: TRBJ1-3; d_call: .
cdr3_nt: TGTGCCAGCAGTTTTCGGACAGGAAGCAATCAGCCCCAGCATTTT; cdr3_aa: CASSFRTGSNQPQHF; v_call: TRBV27; clone_size: .; j_call: TRBJ1-5; d_call: TRBD1
cdr3_nt: TGTGCCTGGAGTGCCTTGGGGCGGGCCCCCCAAGAGACCCAGTACTTC; cdr3_aa: CAWSALGRAPQETQYF; v_call: TRBV30; clone_size: .; j_call: TRBJ2-5; d_call: .
cdr3_nt: TGTGCCTGGGCGGGACAGGGTGTATACGAGCAGTACTTC; cdr3_aa: CAWAGQGVYEQYF; v_call: TRBV30; clone_size: .; j_call: TRBJ2-7; d_call: TRBD1
cdr3_nt: TGTGCCAGCTCACCAAAAGGGACTAGCTTGCACAATGAGCAGTTCTTC; cdr3_aa: CASSPKGTSLHNEQFF; v_call: TRBV18; clone_size: .; j_call: TRBJ2-1; d_call: TRBD2
cdr3_nt: TGTGCCAGTAGTAACCAGGCTAGCGGGAGTGGCTATGAGCAGTTCTTC; cdr3_aa: CASSNQASGSGYEQFF; v_call: TRBV19; clone_size: .; j_call: TRBJ2-1; d_call: TRBD2